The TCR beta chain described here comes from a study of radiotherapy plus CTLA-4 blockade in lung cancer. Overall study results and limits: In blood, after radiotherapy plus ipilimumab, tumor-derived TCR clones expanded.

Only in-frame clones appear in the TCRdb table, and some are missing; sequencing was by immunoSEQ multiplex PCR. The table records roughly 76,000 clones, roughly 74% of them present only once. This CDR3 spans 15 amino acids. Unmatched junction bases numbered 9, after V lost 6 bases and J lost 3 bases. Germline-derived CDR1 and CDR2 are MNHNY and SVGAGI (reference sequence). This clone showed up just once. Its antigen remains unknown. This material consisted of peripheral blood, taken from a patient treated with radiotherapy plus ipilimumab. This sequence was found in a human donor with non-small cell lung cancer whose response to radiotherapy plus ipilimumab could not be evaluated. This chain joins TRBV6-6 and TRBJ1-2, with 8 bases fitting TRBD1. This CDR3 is CASSLGQGGYYGYTF. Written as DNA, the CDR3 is TGTGCCAGCAGCCTCGGACAGGGCGGATACTATGGCTACACCTTC.